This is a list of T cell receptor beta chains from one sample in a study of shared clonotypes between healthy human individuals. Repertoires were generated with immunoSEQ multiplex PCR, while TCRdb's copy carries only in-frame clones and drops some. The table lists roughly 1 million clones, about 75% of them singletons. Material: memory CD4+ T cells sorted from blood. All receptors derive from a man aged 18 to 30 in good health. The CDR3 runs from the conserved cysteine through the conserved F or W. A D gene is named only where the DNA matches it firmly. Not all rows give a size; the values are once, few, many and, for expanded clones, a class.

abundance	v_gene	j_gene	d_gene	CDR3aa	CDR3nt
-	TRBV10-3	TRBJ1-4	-	CAISESAEKLFF	TGTGCCATCAGTGAGTCCGCTGAAAAACTGTTTTTT
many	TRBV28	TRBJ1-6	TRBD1	CASRQTGEPPLHF	TGTGCCAGCAGACAAACAGGGGAACCACCCCTCCACTTT
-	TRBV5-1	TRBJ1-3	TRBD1	CASSLDRSGNTIYF	TGCGCCAGCAGCCTGGACAGGTCTGGAAACACCATATATTTT
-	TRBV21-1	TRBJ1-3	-	CASIRVSGAANTIYF	TGTGCCAGCATTAGGGTGTCGGGGGCCGCAAACACCATATATTTT
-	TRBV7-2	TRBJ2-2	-	CASSLVTSQAGELFF	TGTGCCAGCAGCTTAGTTACTAGCCAAGCCGGGGAGCTGTTTTTT
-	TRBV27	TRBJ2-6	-	CASSRVAGMGTNVLTF	TGTGCCAGCAGTAGAGTGGCAGGGATGGGAACCAACGTCCTGACTTTC
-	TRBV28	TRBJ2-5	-	CASSAPGQSKETQYF	TGTGCCAGCAGTGCCCCAGGACAAAGTAAAGAGACCCAGTACTTC
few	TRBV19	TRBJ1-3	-	CASSYVGGSWKNTIYF	TGTGCCAGTAGCTACGTCGGAGGGAGTTGGAAAAACACCATATATTTT
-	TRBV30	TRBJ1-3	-	CAWSVPRQANTIYF	TGTGCCTGGAGCGTTCCGAGACAGGCAAACACCATATATTTT
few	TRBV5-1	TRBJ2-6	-	CASSSGSSGANVLTF	TGCGCCAGCAGCTCCGGGAGCTCTGGGGCCAACGTCCTGACTTTC
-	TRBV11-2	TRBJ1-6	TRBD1	CASTYLGGQGNSPLHF	TGTGCCAGCACCTACCTTGGAGGACAGGGGAATTCACCCCTCCACTTT
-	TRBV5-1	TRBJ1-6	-	CASSFGGETVNSPLHF	TGCGCCAGCAGCTTTGGTGGTGAGACAGTTAATTCACCCCTCCACTTT
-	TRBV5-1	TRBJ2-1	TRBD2	CASSIDPGLAGNNEQFF	TGCGCCAGCAGCATAGACCCCGGACTAGCGGGGAACAATGAGCAGTTCTTC
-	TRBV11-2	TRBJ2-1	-	CASSLVVSVGYNEQFF	TGTGCCAGCAGCTTAGTAGTTTCGGTGGGTTACAATGAGCAGTTCTTC
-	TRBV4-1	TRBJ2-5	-	CASSQAPVTQETQYF	TGCGCCAGCAGCCAAGCTCCGGTTACCCAAGAGACCCAGTACTTC
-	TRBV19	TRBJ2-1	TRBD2	CASSKKLAGGPLFGEQFF	TGTGCCAGTAGTAAAAAACTAGCGGGAGGGCCTTTGTTCGGTGAGCAGTTCTTC
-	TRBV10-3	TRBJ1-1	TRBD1	CAISGGPGGLEAFF	TGTGCCATCAGCGGGGGGCCAGGGGGTCTTGAAGCTTTCTTT
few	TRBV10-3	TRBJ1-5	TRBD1	CASQGARDQPQHF	TGTGCCTCACAGGGGGCGCGAGATCAGCCCCAGCATTTT
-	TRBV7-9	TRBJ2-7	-	CASSLEMGLEQYF	TGTGCCAGCAGCCTTGAGATGGGACTCGAGCAGTACTTC
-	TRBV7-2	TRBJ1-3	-	CASSLDGGPGNTIYF	TGTGCCAGCAGCTTAGACGGGGGTCCCGGAAACACCATATATTTT
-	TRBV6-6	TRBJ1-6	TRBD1	CASRTGTGLSPLHF	TGTGCCAGCAGAACCGGGACAGGGCTTTCACCCCTCCACTTT
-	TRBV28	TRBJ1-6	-	CASSLGESSYNSPLHF	TGTGCCAGCAGTTTAGGCGAGAGCTCCTATAATTCACCCCTCCACTTT
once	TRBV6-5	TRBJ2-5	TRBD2	CASSSGLAGGVQYF	TGTGCCAGCAGTTCAGGACTAGCGGGAGGGGTCCAGTACTTC
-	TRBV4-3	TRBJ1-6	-	CASSQEEGNSPLHF	TGCGCCAGCAGCCAAGAAGAGGGAAATTCACCCCTCCACTTT
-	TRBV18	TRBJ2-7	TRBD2	CASSPWLAEEQYF	TGTGCCAGCTCACCCTGGCTAGCGGAAGAGCAGTACTTC
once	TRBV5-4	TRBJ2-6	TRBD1	CASSLRGTGGSGANVLTF	TGTGCCAGCAGCTTGAGGGGGACAGGGGGCTCTGGGGCCAACGTCCTGACTTTC
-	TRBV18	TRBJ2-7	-	CASSPRKGPYEQYF	TGTGCCAGCTCACCACGGAAGGGGCCCTACGAGCAGTACTTC
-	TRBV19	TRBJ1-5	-	CASSIGAFGGSRPQHF	TGTGCCAGTAGTATAGGGGCGTTCGGGGGCTCTCGGCCCCAGCATTTT
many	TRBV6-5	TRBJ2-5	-	CASSYSVGQETQYF	TGTGCCAGCAGTTACTCGGTCGGCCAAGAGACCCAGTACTTC
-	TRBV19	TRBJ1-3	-	CASSIDARGGRNTIYF	TGTGCCAGTAGTATAGACGCCAGGGGCGGCAGAAACACCATATATTTT
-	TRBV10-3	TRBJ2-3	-	CASAPGRTDTQYF	TGTGCCAGCGCCCCAGGACGCACAGATACGCAGTATTTT
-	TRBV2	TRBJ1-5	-	CASMEIPNQPQHF	TGTGCCAGCATGGAGATCCCGAATCAGCCCCAGCATTTT